This T cell receptor (beta chain) was found in a study of metastatic and nonmetastatic thyroid tumors. No patient had received any treatment before thyroid surgery. MiXCR was used by TCRdb to re-call the PCR reads. The profile shows about 40,000 clones, about 10% of them singletons. This CDR3 spans 12 amino acids. The germline V gene encodes CDR1 SQVTM and CDR2 ANQGSEA. V was clipped by 2 bases and J by 3 bases, with 7 bases between them. This clone has ten or more counts. The sequenced sample was blood. This chain joins TRBV29-1 and TRBJ1-1; no reliable D call. The clonotype originates from a female donor with papillary thyroid cancer or a benign thyroid nodule (not recorded which). Some clones in this sample may be carry-over from other donors' samples. CDR3 nucleotide sequence: TGCAGCGTTGAATCGCGGTACACTGAAGCTTTCTTT. Translating gives CSVESRYTEAFF.